The clone carrying this TCR beta chain appeared a single time. Some clones are missing from TCRdb's copy, which holds only in-frame ones; the method was immunoSEQ multiplex PCR. The table shows 95,000 to 100,000 clones, with more than 75% occurring only once. V lost 2 bases, J lost 2 bases, and 4 bases stayed unmatched. The CDR3 has 16 amino acids. CDR1 SGHDT and CDR2 YYEEEE come from the germline V gene. This sample was included in a study of blood T cell repertoires in COVID-19. Study-wide context: Acute and convalescent COVID-19 specimens originated in the United States, Italy and Spain.

The source is a woman in her twenties or thirties with acute or convalescent COVID-19. Specimen: peripheral blood. The J gene is TRBJ2-5, the V gene TRBV5-6, with 12 bases lining up with TRBD2. This CDR3 is CASSFRLAGGQETQYF. CDR3 DNA: TGTGCCAGCAGCTTTAGGCTAGCGGGGGGGCAAGAGACCCAGTACTTC.